Given below is one TCR beta chain in context. Its cognate antigen is unknown. The sample belongs to a study of T cells in Graves' hyperthyroidism and ophthalmopathy. Study details: Peripheral blood was obtained at initial diagnosis, preceding any treatment.

TCR beta CDR3 regions were amplified from RNA. During a first-round RT-PCR of the TCR CDR3, the HTBI primer set was used. MiXCR was run by TCRdb on the multiplex PCR reads, yielding one entry per CDR3 protein. Of hundreds of thousands of distinct CDR3 sequences in the sample, roughly 15% were seen once. Exclusion of a patient resulted from uncontrolled infection, other autoimmune disease, pregnancy or lactation. The length of the CDR3 is 14 residues. Germline-derived CDR1 and CDR2 are MNHNY and SVGAGI (reference sequence). Trimming took 0 bases from V and 4 from J, leaving 9 bases between them. General study points: In simple terms, a model built on 13 V-J features told ophthalmopathy apart from stable hyperthyroidism. Most clonotypes expanded in thyroid above 0.001 were likewise present in blood.

Material for sequencing was blood. The receptor was derived from a woman between 18 and 29 years old with Graves' hyperthyroidism. The chain is built from TRBV6-6 and TRBJ1-1, with D unresolved. Here the CDR3 DNA reads TGTGCCAGCAGTTACTCAGCGGTTATCACTGAAGCTTTCTTT. This codes for CASSYSAVITEAFF.